This TCR beta chain was identified during a study of cytomegalovirus exposure and HLA in healthy donors (TCRdb year 2017). Looking at the study overall: In an earlier analysis of about 560 of the donors, approximately 300 Gb of sequence data and 100 million or so unique TCR beta sequences from about 179 million T cells were reported. The later analysis used no new phenotypic data to find candidate immune exposures, relying instead on TCR beta sequences and their occurrence across donors. The number of typed donors differed by locus: 629-630 for A, B, C, DRB1 and DQB1; some 540 for DQA1; approximately 600 for DPA1; and roughly 470 for DPB1. Across approximately 400 genotyped donors of the cohort, an average of about 240,000 unique TCR beta nucleotide sequences per donor were sequenced, and roughly 20% of those sequences were non-productive. High-throughput TCR immunosequencing, statistical association of individual TCRs with disease status, and machine learning were combined to predict cytomegalovirus infection status. An earlier analysis of approximately 580 of the donors used high-throughput TCR beta sequencing to judge whether each TCR beta V gene segment behaved as functional or pseudogenic. A separate validation cohort of roughly 130 different subjects was used in addition to the approximately 700-subject first cohort. Class I and class II HLA loci were covered by the typing at four-digit resolution. The study aimed to test whether signatures of past pathogen exposure could be identified by cataloging public T cell receptors. Donor age, sex, ethnicity and CMV serostatus were compiled alongside the repertoire data. The genetic ancestry cluster associated with self-reported Caucasian donors included 80% to 90% of the roughly 380 genotyped donors. Because of strong linkage in the cohort, five DR-DQ haplotypes were treated as single units for association and clustering. An early release covering approximately 600 HLA-typed donors comprised 250 to 350 gigabases of sequencing data and some 79 million unique TCR sequences. The study used immunosequencing to profile the T cell repertoires of approximately 640 subjects and linked those repertoires to cytomegalovirus serostatus. Genome-wide SNP genotypes for about 60% of the 666 donors were used in a later genetic analysis, which treated that subset as a discovery cohort. Every repertoire in the discovery cohort had been generated on one and the same sequencing platform. To study patterns of TCR occurrence, a later analysis re-analyzed previously published TCR beta repertoires from around 700 donors and added high-resolution HLA genotyping.

The library was made by the immunoSEQ multiplex PCR assay. For the multiplex PCR, a mixture combining 60 forward primers for TCR Vbeta segments and 13 reverse primers for TCR Jbeta segments was used. The CDR3 region of rearranged TCR beta genes was amplified from genomic DNA with a multiplex PCR assay. The Illumina HiSeq System was used to sequence the amplified TCR beta libraries as 87-base-pair reads. The authors' pipeline ran thus. A later analysis counted some 74 million unique TCR beta chains across the 500 to 850 repertoires, and roughly 10 million of these chains were shared by at least two donors. To remove PCR and sequencing errors, raw reads were error-corrected and collapsed into unique sequences using a nearest-neighbor algorithm that merged closely related sequences. Alignment of CDR3 sequences to IMGT reference sequences was used to assign V, D and J gene segments. Each retained sequence needed at least a six-nucleotide match to both a V gene segment and a J gene segment. A rearrangement was called productive if the CDR3 had no stop codons and remained in frame with V and J, and every other rearrangement was called non-productive. Following IMGT convention, CDR3 was defined as the stretch from the second conserved V-encoded cysteine up to the conserved J-encoded phenylalanine. The earlier analysis of about 610 of the donors excluded sequences that lacked an unambiguous match to a single V gene segment. In an earlier analysis of almost 600 of the donors, a V segment was called functional when productive rearrangements were above 56.7%, and segregating when the standard deviation between donors exceeded 5%. To diagnose cytomegalovirus status from the catalog of TCR beta chain sequences, a statistical classification framework was built. A later analysis assigned V and J genes by comparing TCR nucleotide sequences with IMGT/GENE-DB human TR gene sequences. In a later analysis, CDR3 sequences and most-parsimonious VDJ recombination scenarios were assigned using the TCRdist pipeline. A later analysis defined each TCR beta chain by its CDR3 amino acid sequence plus V-gene family, and excluded reads lacking a unique V-gene family. A later analysis removed several hundred highly shared, low-generation-probability nucleotide sequences to deal with suspected cross-contamination and a sequencing artifact. For each public chain, a later analysis derived a clonal expansion index from normalized ranks of inferred template counts within each repertoire. In a later analysis, generation probabilities were computed with a VDJ recombination model fitted to out-of-frame rearrangements, and the resulting probabilities were checked against IGoR. In a later analysis, TCR-TCR, TCR-HLA and TCR-CMV co-occurrence was scored with hypergeometric tests, and a repertoire-size bias correction was applied to TCR pairs. A later analysis estimated false discovery rates by permuting HLA or CMV assignments 20 times. In a later analysis, co-occurring TCRs were grouped using DBSCAN, and TCRdist sequence similarity was added for clustering within HLA-allele-positive subsets. Repertoires with fewer than 30,000 or more than 120,000 public chains were left out of co-occurrence clustering, as were five repertoires with anomalous nucleotide sharing. What TCRdb holds here is the immuneACCESS table cut down to in-frame rearrangements. Part of the clones is not present; checked against another copy, under half of the missing clones reflect an unresolved V gene, and the others are unexplained. V and J calls and clone size are as listed in that table; D and trimming were resolved from the DNA. The sample yields 150,000 to 200,000 clones; approximately 80% were counted once. The ten largest clones represent 6% to 8% of the sample.

General findings and caveats noted by the study authors: Some IMGT-functional V segments, including TRBV6-2 and TRBV6-3, could not be distinguished by the 87-base-pair reads and were therefore excluded. CMV serostatus was the only immune exposure information available for the cohort. A later genetic analysis reported fewer N-insertions in productive TCRs among donors in an Asian-associated ancestry cluster than the roughly 720-donor mean. The authors suggested that the approach could potentially be generalized to other disease states and immunological phenotypes. The classifier was reported to diagnose cytomegalovirus status with high specificity and sensitivity in both the original and validation cohorts. An association between a missense DCLRE1C variant and V-gene and J-gene trimming of TCR beta chains was found in a later genetic analysis and replicated in an independent cohort. In vitro tests confirmed that a few of the cytomegalovirus-associated TCR beta chains recognize cytomegalovirus antigens. Most TCR sequences were observed very rarely across donors, whereas some public TCRs were present in many individuals. According to a later analysis, TCR association rates differed among HLA loci, with DRB1 alleles showing the most associated TCRs and HLA-C alleles showing the fewest. The sequencing pipeline was judged likely to have produced a cluster of highly shared sequence variants as a technical artifact. Approximately 18 rarely observed V segments, including chromosome 9 orphons, were excluded from the earlier analysis of about 500 of the donors because counts were too low. In an earlier analysis of under 600 of the donors, most TCR beta V segments were observed in productive rearrangements about 87% or about 30% of the time, broadly matching IMGT annotations. At a false discovery rate of 0.05, a later analysis linked 15,000 to 20,000 TCR beta sequences to specific HLA alleles. When HLA alleles, especially DR and DQ, strongly co-occurred, attributing TCR associations to individual alleles was difficult. This cohort had only TCR beta chains sequenced, and the lack of alpha or paired-chain data limited which features could be detected. A later analysis found that most CMV-associated TCR beta chains appeared HLA-restricted, with HLA associations seemingly driven largely by CMV exposure. In a later analysis, several top co-occurrence clusters were reported to appear linked to parvovirus B19, influenza, CMV and Epstein-Barr virus. Because some donors lacked HLA typing at each locus, the association tests relied only on the typed subset. The study gave a list of 150 to 200 TCR beta chains associated with cytomegalovirus. Linkage disequilibrium might explain the correlated functional status among segregating V segments, but an unknown experimental factor could not be ruled out. Presence/absence analyses assumed roughly uniform sequencing depth across donors, an assumption that may not hold. A further reported finding was that TCR beta sequences accurately predicted the HLA-A and HLA-B alleles for most subjects in the first cohort. In a later analysis, HLA-associated TCR beta chains showed more clonal expansion and lower generation probabilities than non-associated chains that were equally common.

Between the V and J ends, shortened by 4 bases and 5 bases respectively, the junction contains 15 bases. The CDR3 sequence holds 14 residues, the cysteine and phenylalanine included. The read is trimmed to its CDR3 DNA, 42 bases read in frame from base 1. From a lookup of the germline V gene, CDR1 and CDR2 are LGHNA and YNFKEQ. The cohort was made up of 500 to 800 healthy bone marrow donors. At the time of sampling, every cohort member was nominally healthy, though immune exposures that went unrecorded were likely present. The donor was CMV seropositive and was included in the group of around 300 seropositive cohort members. A peripheral blood sample was provided by each donor, and peripheral blood mononuclear cells were used for TCR beta sequencing. The Qiagen DNeasy Blood Extraction Kit was used to extract genomic DNA from the blood cell samples. As to this clone: The antigen this receptor binds is unknown. Per-base quality was not reported, and no clone a single base away is much larger than it.

The sequence was collected from a male donor in good health and CMV-seropositive. The sequencing sample was made of PBMCs. Rearrangement joined TRBV4-2 to TRBJ2-7; D gene: possibly TRBD1, on 6 matching bases. The nucleotides are TGTGCCAGCAGCCCCGAGGGACAACTGAACGAGCAGTACTTC. Protein translation: CASSPEGQLNEQYF.